This T cell receptor (beta chain) was retrieved from a study of CD8+ T cells in alopecia areata (dated by TCRdb to between 2017 and 2018). Regarding the research as a whole: Treated patients were enrolled in an open-label pilot trial of oral tofacitinib at 5 to 10 mg twice daily for moderate-to-severe alopecia areata. The study used high-throughput TCRbeta sequencing to examine T cell clonal expansion in alopecia areata, in both the C3H/HeJ mouse model and human patients. TCRbeta CDR3 regions were amplified by immunoSEQ multiplex PCR with 35 Vbeta forward and 13 Jbeta reverse primers. Tofacitinib-treated patients had biopsies at baseline and at 4 and 24 weeks of treatment, with a later scalp biopsy in several patients. Scalp clonality was compared across normal scalp (n=4), patchy alopecia areata scalp (n=8), and alopecia totalis/universalis scalp (n=8). Tofacitinib was administered for 6 to 18 months, and 6 months of follow-up off drug were then conducted to assess delayed response and recurrence. RNA was obtained with the PAXgene miRNA kit for fixed scalp, the miRNeasy kit for PBMCs, and the RNeasy kit for mouse skin. In humans, TCRbeta sequencing was performed on scalp tissue and on sorted CD4+ and CD8+ peripheral blood T cells from healthy controls and from patients with patchy or totalis/universalis alopecia areata. Points the paper makes about the study in general: Compared with mice, TCR sequences shared between patients were less clear, possibly partly because of HLA diversity across the patient population. Resident alphabeta T cells in normal human skin are also sequenced, complicating scalp TCR repertoire analysis, unlike mouse skin dominated by gammadelta T cells. Higher clonality and more expanded CD8+ clones were observed in lesional scalp than in normal scalp, particularly in alopecia totalis/universalis, a finding suggestive of antigenic drive.

CDR1 and CDR2 were assigned from the germline V gene as SGDLS and YYNGEE. V and J lose 4 bases and 6 bases, and a span of 12 bases separates them. CDR3 length: 13 amino acids, cysteine to phenylalanine. Only the CDR3 DNA is retained, 39 bases long and in frame from the first base. Comment on this clone: The antigen this receptor binds is unknown. No quality values exist for individual bases; no much larger clone is one base distant.

The library relied on the immunoSEQ multiplex PCR assay. For TCR sequencing, RNA was extracted from every sample and reverse transcribed into cDNA to serve as template. First-strand cDNA was synthesized using SuperScript III with a 2:1 mix of oligo-dT and random hexamers. A synthetic immune receptor repertoire was used to measure amplification bias, and any remaining bias was corrected computationally. Per the original workflow: Raw reads were preprocessed for error removal, and CDR3 was defined according to IMGT conventions as running from the conserved cysteine to phenylalanine. Clonality was computed as 1 minus the Shannon entropy, with the entropy normalized by log2 of the number of productive unique TCRs. Scalp TCRbeta sequences were cross-referenced with sorted blood CD4 and CD8 repertoires so that the CD4 or CD8 identity of scalp clones could be inferred. Not all clones reach the TCRdb copy of this immuneACCESS table, which keeps in-frame sequences only. Checked studies attribute under half of the gap to unresolved V genes and leave the rest unexplained. The V and J calls and clone size are taken from that table; D and trimming were inferred from the DNA. The table for this sample lists 200,000 to 250,000 clones; 57% of them were counted only once. Together, the top ten hold roughly 0.47% of the sample.

In light of the paper, this sample's time point label describes: baseline before oral tofacitinib. From alopecia areata patients, peripheral blood was collected along with lesional scalp punch biopsies. After PBMCs were isolated by density centrifugation and stained for CD3, CD4 and CD8, a FACSAria was used to sort CD4+ and CD8+ T cells. This receptor chain uses TRBV9 and TRBJ2-3, with the D gene not confidently named. The sequencing used CD4+ T cells sorted from blood, collected at week 0. The receptor was isolated from a human donor with alopecia areata. At the DNA level, the sequence is TGTGCCAGCAGCCTACAGCATCCGGATACGCAGTATTTT. This sequence encodes CASSLQHPDTQYF.